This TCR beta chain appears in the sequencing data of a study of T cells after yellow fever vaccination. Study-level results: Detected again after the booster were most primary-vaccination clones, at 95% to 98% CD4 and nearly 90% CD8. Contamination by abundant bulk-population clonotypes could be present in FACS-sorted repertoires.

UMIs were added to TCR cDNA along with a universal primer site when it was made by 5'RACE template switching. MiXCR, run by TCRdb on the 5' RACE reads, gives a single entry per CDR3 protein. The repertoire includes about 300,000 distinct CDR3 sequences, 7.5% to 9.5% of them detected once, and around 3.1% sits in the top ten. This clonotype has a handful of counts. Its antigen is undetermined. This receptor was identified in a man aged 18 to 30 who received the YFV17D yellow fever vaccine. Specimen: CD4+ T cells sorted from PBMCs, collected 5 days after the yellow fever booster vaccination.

In DNA form, the CDR3 reads TGCAGCGTTGAAGATGGGGCTTTCTACATGAACACTGAAGCTTTCTTT. Amino acids: CSVEDGAFYMNTEAFF. The chain is built from TRBV29-1 and TRBJ1-1, with D maybe TRBD1 (5 bases). CDR3 length: 16 amino acids. V lost 0 bases to trimming and J lost 0 bases, with 14 bases between them. Germline CDR1 is SQVTM and CDR2 is ANQGSEA.